Here is one T cell receptor (beta chain) with its context. This receptor's antigen is unknown. No much larger clone exists at a distance of one base, and base qualities are not known. TCRbeta CDR3 regions were amplified from genomic DNA by means of the immunoSEQ Assay, a bias-controlled multiplex PCR. In the authors' own workflow: The number of nucleated cells in each sample was estimated by amplification of reference gene primers within the assay. Sequence reads were collapsed and filtered to measure the absolute abundance of every unique TCRbeta CDR3 rearrangement. Productive Simpson clonality was computed per sample as the square root of Simpson's diversity index over productive rearrangements. TCRdb stores this immuneACCESS table with in-frame sequences only. Part of the clones is absent; in the studies checked, under half of the shortfall reflects unresolved V genes, and no reason is known for the rest. That table supplies the V and J calls and clone size; D and trimming were determined from the DNA. The sample table shows approximately 150,000 clones, and more than 90% are seen once. The top ten hold around 17% of the sample.

Collaborating institutions collected whole blood in K2EDTA tubes following their own protocols. For TCRbeta analysis, collaborators shipped samples as frozen whole blood, isolated PBMCs, or DNA extracted from either of those sample types. This record comes from a study of blood T cell repertoires in COVID-19 (dated by TCRdb to 2019 to 2021). The study in broad terms: Samples from collaborators originated in the United States, Italy and Spain and spanned both the acute and convalescent phases of COVID-19. Deeply sampled blood TCRbeta repertoires from subjects exposed to, actively infected with, or recovered from COVID-19 were included in the dataset. The prospective study material was composed of cDNA or gDNA derived from T cells, B-cell-depleted T cells, or PBMCs. The samples were drawn from two sources: the first 160 participants of the ongoing ImmuneRACE study, and over 950 subjects contributed by 6 global collaborators. A de-identified subject ID, COVID-19 status, age in years and sex were almost always included in the sample metadata. Where available, HLA class I and class II types were taken from metadata supplied by the sample provider and were not determined by assay-based typing. The repertoires were released in a freely available public database intended as a resource for research on the immune response to SARS-CoV-2. The investigation overall reported the following: Clinical and demographic metadata were provided uncurated, with the amount varying by source and participant.

This receptor was obtained from a man in his 60s with active or convalescent COVID-19. Sequencing was done on a sample of peripheral blood.

The nucleotides read TGCAGCGTGCGGACTAGCGGGTCCACAGATACGCAGTATTTT. Its coded protein is CSVRTSGSTDTQYF. The chain couples TRBV29-1 to TRBJ2-3; 11 nucleotides in the junction match TRBD2. CDR1 is given as SQVTM and CDR2 as ANQGSEA, both from the germline V gene. Counted from cysteine to phenylalanine, this CDR3 has 14 amino acids. The kept DNA is CDR3 alone, 42 bases in frame from the first base. V ends up 6 bases short and J 2 bases short, with an unmatched junction base count of 4.